This TCR beta chain emerged from a study of blood T cell repertoires in COVID-19. The CDR3 loop spans 13 amino acids. V was pared by 5 bases and J by 8 bases, with 18 bases between. Germline V gene sequence: CDR1 SQVTM, CDR2 ANQGSEA. TCRdb's copy holds only in-frame clones and misses some; the assay was immunoSEQ multiplex PCR. The sample includes 340,000 or so clones, around 88% of them seen just once. The TCR comes from a man younger than 40 with active or convalescent COVID-19. This chain joins TRBV29-1 and TRBJ1-2; D possibly corresponds to TRBD1 (6 bases). Material for sequencing was peripheral blood. This CDR3 reads CSVPGHLRGGYTF. DNA for the CDR3: TGCAGCGTTCCGGGACACCTACGAGGAGGCTACACCTTC.